Each of the 5 T cell receptor beta chains below was sequenced from the same sample in a study of blood T cells in healthy people across ages. A second PCR of about 7 to 12 cycles used a sample-barcoded 5' primer and a J-beta primer mix. MiXCR, run by TCRdb on the 5' RACE reads, gives a single entry per CDR3 protein. The sample records about 640,000 distinct CDR3 sequences, roughly 58% being singletons. Input material: blood. The receptors were sampled from a man aged 60 to 69 in good health.

The J gene is TRBJ2-3, the V gene TRBV5-5; TRBD1 matches 9 bases. This CDR3 has 15 amino acids. J lost 2 bases, V lost 4 bases, and 5 bases had no gene match. CDR1 and CDR2 from the germline V gene are SGHKS and YYEKEE (reference sequence). Here the CDR3 reads CASSSGQGTTDTQYF. The CDR3 DNA follows: TGTGCCAGCAGCAGCGGACAGGGGACCACAGATACGCAGTATTTT.

The sample holds one count of this clonotype. The V call is TRBV28, the J call TRBJ1-2; D possibly corresponds to TRBD1 (6 bases). The germline CDR1 and CDR2 sequences are MDHEN and SYDVKM. V was clipped by 2 bases and J by 6 bases, with 25 bases between them. The CDR3 is 18 amino acids. The chain's CDR3 is CASSLPLLLMGGWDGYTF. For the CDR3, the DNA is TGTGCCAGCAGTTTACCCCTCCTCTTGATGGGGGGCTGGGATGGCTACACCTTC.

The chain uses TRBV6-1 and TRBJ2-5; the D is unclear. The CDR3 is 16 amino acids. Trimming cost V 6 bases and J 5 bases, with 22 bases left between them. Germline CDR1 reads MNHNS; CDR2 reads SASEGT. In DNA, the CDR3 is TGTGCCAGCAGCCAGGCCCCTAGAAGGTTCTTGGAGACCCAGTACTTC. This codes for CASSQAPRRFLETQYF.

This clonotype has a handful of counts. This chain joins TRBV6-6 and TRBJ2-1; 14 bases map to TRBD2. V gave up 7 bases and J gave up 15 bases; unmatched junction bases: 8. This CDR3 has 13 residues. Germline CDR1 and CDR2: MNHNY and SVGAGI (reference sequence). CDR3 residues: CASTPSTSGGAFF. CDR3 in DNA: TGTGCCAGCACCCCTTCGACTAGCGGGGGGGCGTTCTTC.

This clonotype has just a few counts. The rearrangement joins TRBV10-2 to TRBJ2-5, with 7 bases fitting TRBD2. Judging by the DNA end, TRBJ2-7 fits better; the J call may be wrong. Looked up from germline, CDR1 is WSHSY and CDR2 is SAAADI. This CDR3 region has 13 residues. The CDR3 loop reads CASSESGGNEQYF. Here the CDR3 DNA reads TGCGCCAGCAGTGAGTCGGGAGGGAACGAGCAGTACTTC.